This TCR beta chain was identified during a study of blood T cell repertoires in COVID-19. For the study at large: PBMCs, B-cell-depleted T cells, or T cells were the source of the cDNA or gDNA that made up the material.

Germline V gene data show CDR1 as SGHAT and CDR2 as FQDESV (reference sequence). This CDR3 spans 14 amino acids. Trimming removed 3 bases from V and 6 bases from J; junction bases left unmatched: 6. Assay: immunoSEQ multiplex PCR; the TCRdb copy retains only in-frame clones and omits some. This sample has 300,000 to 350,000 clones, with 80% to 90% found just once. The chain recombines TRBV11-1 with TRBJ1-1, with 8 bases fitting TRBD1. The material sequenced was PBMCs or T cells enriched from blood (not recorded which). The TCR comes from a woman in her thirties or forties with acute COVID-19. The CDR3 region is CASSFPGQAAEAFF. DNA of the CDR3: TGTGCCAGCAGCTTCCCGGGACAGGCGGCTGAAGCTTTCTTT.